Sequencing of this T cell receptor beta chain was carried out in a study of Ad26.COV2.S vaccination and SARS-CoV-2 variants. Study context: Donor participated within the Ad26.COV2.S arm of the COV1001 trial. By the intramuscular route, Ad26.COV2.S was given once, or twice 56 days apart.

The V gene lost 4 bases and the J gene lost 8 bases, with 18 bases spanning the gap. CDR3 length: 15 amino acids. CDR1 is SGHNT, CDR2 YYREEE, per germline (reference sequence). Treatment in this sample: 19 received Ad26.COV2.S at low or high dose, single or two shots; about 5 received placebo; per-sample allocation not given. Collection of the samples took place on day 63 after the first injection of vaccine or placebo. Note on this clone: Its antigen is unknown.

Sequencing was performed with immunoSEQ multiplex PCR; in TCRdb, only in-frame clones are kept and a portion is missing. The sample includes approximately 480,000 clones, approximately 88% seen only once; the top ten take 13%. Broader study findings: Recipients given vaccine exceeded placebo recipients in spike-specific TCR breadth.

The TCR was taken from a person between 18 and 65 years old who received the Ad26.COV2.S COVID-19 vaccine or a placebo. The starting material was peripheral blood, obtained in a trial of Ad26.COV2.S vaccine versus placebo. The J gene is TRBJ2-2, the V gene TRBV5-4; D is unclear. CDR3 DNA sequence: TGTGCCAGCAGCCTTGACACAACTAACAGAGGGGAGCTGTTTTTT. Residues: CASSLDTTNRGELFF.